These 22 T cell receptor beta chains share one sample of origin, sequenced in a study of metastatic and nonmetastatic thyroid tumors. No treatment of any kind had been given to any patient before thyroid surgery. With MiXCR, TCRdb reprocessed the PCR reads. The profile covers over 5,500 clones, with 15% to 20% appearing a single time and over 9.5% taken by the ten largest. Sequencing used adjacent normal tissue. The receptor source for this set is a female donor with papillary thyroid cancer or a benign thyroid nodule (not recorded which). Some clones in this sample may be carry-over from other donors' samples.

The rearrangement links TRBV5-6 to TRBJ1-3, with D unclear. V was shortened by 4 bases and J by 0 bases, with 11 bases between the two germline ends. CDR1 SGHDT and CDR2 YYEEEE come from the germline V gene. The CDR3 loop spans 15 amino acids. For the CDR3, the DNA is TGTGCCAGCAGCCGAGGACGCCTCTCTGGAAACACCATATATTTT. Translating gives CASSRGRLSGNTIYF.

As DNA, the CDR3 is TGTGCCAGCTCACCAAAGAGAACGGGGGCCGCGAACACCGGGGAGCTGTTTTTT. Translation: CASSPKRTGAANTGELFF. The genes are TRBV18 and TRBJ2-2; either TRBD1 or TRBD2 may supply D (6 bases each). The CDR3 has 18 residues. Germline CDR1 is KGHSH and CDR2 is LQKENI. V lost 2 bases to trimming and J lost 0 bases, with 16 bases between them.

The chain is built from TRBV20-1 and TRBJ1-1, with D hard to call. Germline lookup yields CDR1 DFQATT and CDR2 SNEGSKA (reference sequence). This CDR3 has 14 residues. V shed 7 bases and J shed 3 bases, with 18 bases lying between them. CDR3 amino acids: CSGGGFGVYTEAFF. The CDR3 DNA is TGCAGTGGAGGCGGCTTTGGGGTGTACACTGAAGCTTTCTTT.

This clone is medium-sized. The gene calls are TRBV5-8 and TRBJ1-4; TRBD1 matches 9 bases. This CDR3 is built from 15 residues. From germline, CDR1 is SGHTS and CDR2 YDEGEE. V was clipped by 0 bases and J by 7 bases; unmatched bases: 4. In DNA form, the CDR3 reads TGTGCCAGCAGCTTGGCGGACAGGGGCGGTGAAAAACTGTTTTTT. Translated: CASSLADRGGEKLFF.

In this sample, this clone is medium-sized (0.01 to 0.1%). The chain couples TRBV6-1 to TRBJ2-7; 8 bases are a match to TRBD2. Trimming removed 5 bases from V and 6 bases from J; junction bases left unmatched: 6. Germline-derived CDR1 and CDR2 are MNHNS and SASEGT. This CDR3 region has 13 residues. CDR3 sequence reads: CASSPGLVSEQYF. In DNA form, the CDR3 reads TGTGCCAGCAGTCCGGGACTAGTAAGCGAGCAGTACTTC.

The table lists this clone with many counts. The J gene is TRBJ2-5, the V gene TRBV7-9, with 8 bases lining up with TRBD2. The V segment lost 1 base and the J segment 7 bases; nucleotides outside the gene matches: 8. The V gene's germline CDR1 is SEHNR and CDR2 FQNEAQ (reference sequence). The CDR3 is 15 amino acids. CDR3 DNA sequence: TGTGCCAGCAGCTTAGTTCCATTTGCGGGGGGGACCCAGTACTTC. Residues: CASSLVPFAGGTQYF. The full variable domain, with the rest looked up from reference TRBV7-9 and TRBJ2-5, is DTGVSQNPRHKITKRGQNVTFRCDPISEHNRLYWYRQTLGQGPEFLTYFQNEAQLEKSRLLSDRFSAERPKGSFSTLEIQRTEQGDSAMYLCASSLVPFAGGTQYFGPGTRLLVL.

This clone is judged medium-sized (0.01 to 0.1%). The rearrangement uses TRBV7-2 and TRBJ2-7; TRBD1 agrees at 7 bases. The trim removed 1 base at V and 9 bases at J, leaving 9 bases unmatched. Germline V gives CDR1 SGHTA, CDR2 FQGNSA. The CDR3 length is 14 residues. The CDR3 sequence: CASSLGATGVGQYF. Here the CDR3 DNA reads TGTGCCAGCAGCTTAGGGGCCACAGGGGTGGGGCAGTACTTC.

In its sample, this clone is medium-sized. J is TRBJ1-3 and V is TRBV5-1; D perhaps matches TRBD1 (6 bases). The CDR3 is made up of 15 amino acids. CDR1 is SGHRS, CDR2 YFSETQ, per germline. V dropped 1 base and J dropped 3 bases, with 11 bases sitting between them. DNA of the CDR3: TGCGCCAGCAGCTTGTCAGGGGCGAGTGGAAACACCATATATTTT. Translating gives CASSLSGASGNTIYF.

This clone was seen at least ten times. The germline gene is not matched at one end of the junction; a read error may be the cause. CDR3 sequence (DNA): TGTGCTAGCAGCTTAGGATTAGCGGGAGCCGATGAGCAGTTCTTC. Translation gives CASSLGLAGADEQFF. The rearrangement uses TRBV7-7 and TRBJ2-1; 9 bases map to TRBD2. From germline, CDR1 is SSHAT and CDR2 FNYEAQ (reference sequence). The CDR3 extends over 15 amino acids.

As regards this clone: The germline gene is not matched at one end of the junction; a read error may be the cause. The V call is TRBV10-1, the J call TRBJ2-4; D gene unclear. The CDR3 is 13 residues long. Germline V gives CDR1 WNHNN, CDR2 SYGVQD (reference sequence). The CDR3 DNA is TGCGCCAGCAGTGAGTCGCGGAGAGCTGAGCAGTCCTTC. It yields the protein CASSESRRAEQSF.

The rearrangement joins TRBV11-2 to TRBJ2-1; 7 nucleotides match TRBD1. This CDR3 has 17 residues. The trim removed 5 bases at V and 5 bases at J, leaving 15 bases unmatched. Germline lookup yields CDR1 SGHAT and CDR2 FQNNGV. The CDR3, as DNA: TGTGCCAGCAGCCCCCGCCTCGGGACAGAATATGACAATGAGCAGTTCTTC. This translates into CASSPRLGTEYDNEQFF. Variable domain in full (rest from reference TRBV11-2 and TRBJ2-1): EAGVAQSPRYKIIEKRQSVAFWCNPISGHATLYWYQQILGQGPKLLIQFQNNGVVDDSQLPKDRFSAERLKGVDSTLKIQPAKLEDSAVYLCASSPRLGTEYDNEQFFGPGTRLTVL.

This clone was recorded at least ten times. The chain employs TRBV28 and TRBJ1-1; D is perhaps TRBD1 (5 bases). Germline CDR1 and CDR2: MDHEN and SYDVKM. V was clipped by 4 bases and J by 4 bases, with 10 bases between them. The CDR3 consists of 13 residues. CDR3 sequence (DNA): TGTGCCAGCAGTTCCCCACAGGTCACTGAAGCTTTCTTT. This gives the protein CASSSPQVTEAFF.

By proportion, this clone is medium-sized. The CDR3 sequence is CASRQDRVNYGYTF. In DNA form, the CDR3 reads TGTGCCAGCAGACAAGACAGGGTCAACTATGGCTACACCTTC. This sequence joins TRBV28 and TRBJ1-2; 7 nucleotides agree with TRBD1. Per the germline V gene, CDR1 is MDHEN and CDR2 is SYDVKM. V lost 6 bases to trimming and J lost 2 bases; unmatched junction nucleotides: 6. The CDR3 loop spans 14 amino acids.

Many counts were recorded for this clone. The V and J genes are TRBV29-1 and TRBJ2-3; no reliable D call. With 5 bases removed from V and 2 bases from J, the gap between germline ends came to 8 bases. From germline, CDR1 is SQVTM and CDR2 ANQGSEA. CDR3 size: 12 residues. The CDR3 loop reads CSVQAVTDTQYF. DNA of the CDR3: TGCAGCGTTCAGGCTGTCACAGATACGCAGTATTTT.

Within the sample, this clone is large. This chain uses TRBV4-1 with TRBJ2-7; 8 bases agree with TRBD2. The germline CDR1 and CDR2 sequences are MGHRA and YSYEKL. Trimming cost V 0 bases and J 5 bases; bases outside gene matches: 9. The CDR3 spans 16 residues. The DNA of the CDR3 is TGCGCCAGCAGCCAAGAGGGGCAGCGGGAGTGGAACGAGCAGTACTTC. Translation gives CASSQEGQREWNEQYF.

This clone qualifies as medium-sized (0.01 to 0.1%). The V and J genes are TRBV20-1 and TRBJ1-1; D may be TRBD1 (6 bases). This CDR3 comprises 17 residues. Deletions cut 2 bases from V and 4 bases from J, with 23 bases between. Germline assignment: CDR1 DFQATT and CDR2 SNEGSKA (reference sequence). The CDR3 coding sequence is TGCAGTGCTAGAAAGGCCCCACAGGGTCCCCGAGGCACTGAAGCTTTCTTT. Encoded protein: CSARKAPQGPRGTEAFF.

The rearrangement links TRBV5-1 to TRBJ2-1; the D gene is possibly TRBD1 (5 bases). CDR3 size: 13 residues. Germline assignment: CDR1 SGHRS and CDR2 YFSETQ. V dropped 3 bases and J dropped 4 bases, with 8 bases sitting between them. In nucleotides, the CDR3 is TGCGCCAGCAGCTCCGACAGTTACAATGAGCAGTTCTTC. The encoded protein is CASSSDSYNEQFF.

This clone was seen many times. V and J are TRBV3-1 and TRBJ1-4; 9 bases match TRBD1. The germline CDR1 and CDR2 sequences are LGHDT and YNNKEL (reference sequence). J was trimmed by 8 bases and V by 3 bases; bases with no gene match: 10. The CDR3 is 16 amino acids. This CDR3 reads CASSQLTGGAREKLFF. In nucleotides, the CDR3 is TGTGCCAGCAGCCAGCTCACAGGGGGCGCACGAGAAAAACTGTTTTTT.

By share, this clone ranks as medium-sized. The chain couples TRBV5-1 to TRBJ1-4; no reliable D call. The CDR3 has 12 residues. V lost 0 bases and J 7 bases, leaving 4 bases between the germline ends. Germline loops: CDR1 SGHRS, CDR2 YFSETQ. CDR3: CASSLGGEKLFF. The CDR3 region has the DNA TGCGCCAGCAGCTTGGGGGGTGAAAAACTGTTTTTT.

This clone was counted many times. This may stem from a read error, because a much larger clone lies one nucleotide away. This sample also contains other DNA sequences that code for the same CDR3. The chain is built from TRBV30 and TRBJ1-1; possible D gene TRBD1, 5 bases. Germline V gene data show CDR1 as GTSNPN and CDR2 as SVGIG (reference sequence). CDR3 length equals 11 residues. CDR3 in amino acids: CAWSLRDQAFF. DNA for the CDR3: TGCGCCTGGAGTTTACGGGACCAAGCTTTCTTT.

The CDR3 is CASSRRGGARSTEAFF. CDR3 bases: TGTGCCAGCAGTCGCCGTGGAGGGGCGCGGAGCACTGAAGCTTTCTTT. This chain links TRBV12-3 or TRBV12-4 with TRBJ1-1; the D gene is possibly TRBD1 (5 bases). Between the trimmed V and J ends, which lost 5 bases and 4 bases, there was a span of 20 bases. The CDR3 totals 16 residues.

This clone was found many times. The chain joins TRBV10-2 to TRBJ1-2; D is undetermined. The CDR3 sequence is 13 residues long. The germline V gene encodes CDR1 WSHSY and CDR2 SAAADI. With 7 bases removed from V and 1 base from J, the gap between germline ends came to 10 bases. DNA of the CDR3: TGCGCCAGCACTTTAGGGTTTAACTATGGCTACACCTTC. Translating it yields CASTLGFNYGYTF.